These 6 T cell receptor beta chains originate from one sample sequenced in a study of T cells in Graves' hyperthyroidism and ophthalmopathy. TCR beta CDR3 region amplification was performed from RNA transcripts. Researchers ran a first-round RT-PCR on the TCR CDR3 using the HTBI primer set. TCRdb reprocessed the multiplex PCR reads with MiXCR, giving one entry per CDR3 protein. The table includes 350,000 or so distinct CDR3 sequences, 15% to 20% detected once. Sequencing used blood. The receptors here all came from a woman aged 40 to 50 with Graves' ophthalmopathy.

This clonotype was found many times. V gene TRBV15 combines with J gene TRBJ2-5; 9 nucleotides match TRBD2. The CDR3 is made up of 16 amino acids. Trimming at V came to 1 base and at J to 4 bases, leaving 7 bases not matched to a gene. Germline CDR1 LNHNV, CDR2 YYDKDF (reference sequence). CDR3 amino acids: CATSRAAGGPLETQYF. Here the CDR3 DNA reads TGTGCCACCAGCAGAGCGGCGGGAGGGCCATTAGAGACCCAGTACTTC.

This clonotype was observed many times. V gene TRBV18 combines with J gene TRBJ2-5; TRBD2 agrees at 11 bases. The V gene's germline CDR1 is KGHSH and CDR2 LQKENI. The CDR3 runs to 15 residues. The J segment lost 5 bases and the V segment lost 3 bases, leaving 5 bases of the junction unmatched. In DNA form, the CDR3 reads TGTGCCAGCTCACCGGTAGCGGGAGGGCCGGAGACCCAGTACTTC. It specifies CASSPVAGGPETQYF.

Only a few counts were recorded for this clonotype. A much larger clone differs by one base, so this may be a read error. The rearrangement links TRBV11-2 to TRBJ2-6; 7 bases agree with TRBD1. CDR1 and CDR2 from the germline V gene are SGHAT and FQNNGV. The CDR3 length is 16 residues. V trimming: 5 bases; J trimming: 3 bases; junction bases outside the gene matches: 7. The CDR3 DNA is TGTGCCAGCAGCCCAAGACAGGGCTTTGGGGCCAACGTCCTGACTTTC. It encodes CASSPRQGFGANVLTF.

Ten or more counts support this clonotype. The chain is built from TRBV28 and TRBJ2-7; TRBD1 matches 8 bases. V shed 3 bases, J shed 5 bases, and the junction held 12 bases outside the gene matches. The length of the CDR3 is 16 residues. CDR1 is MDHEN and CDR2 is SYDVKM in the germline V gene. The CDR3 protein is CASSLPRRTGKNEQYF. The CDR3 DNA reads as TGTGCCAGCAGTTTGCCTCGTCGGACAGGGAAGAACGAGCAGTACTTC.

This clonotype was observed a handful of times. The chain links TRBV6-2 or TRBV6-3 to TRBJ2-7; the D call may be TRBD1 or TRBD2 (5 bases each). V lost 5 bases to trimming and J lost 0 bases, with 11 bases between them. In germline, CDR1 is MNHEY, CDR2 SVGEGT. CDR3 length: 14 residues. The CDR3 sequence is CASSNRDHSYEQYF. CDR3 DNA sequence: TGTGCCAGCAGTAACCGGGACCACTCCTACGAGCAGTACTTC.

The table lists this clonotype with many counts. The V gene is TRBV5-5, the J gene TRBJ2-7; maybe TRBD2 (5 bases). The CDR3 length is 15 residues. V shed 0 bases and J shed 6 bases, with 16 bases lying between them. CDR1 and CDR2 (germline): SGHKS, YYEKEE (reference sequence). Written as DNA, the CDR3 is TGTGCCAGCAGCTTGGGGCGAGAGTCCAGCGGCGAGCAGTACTTC. Protein product: CASSLGRESSGEQYF.